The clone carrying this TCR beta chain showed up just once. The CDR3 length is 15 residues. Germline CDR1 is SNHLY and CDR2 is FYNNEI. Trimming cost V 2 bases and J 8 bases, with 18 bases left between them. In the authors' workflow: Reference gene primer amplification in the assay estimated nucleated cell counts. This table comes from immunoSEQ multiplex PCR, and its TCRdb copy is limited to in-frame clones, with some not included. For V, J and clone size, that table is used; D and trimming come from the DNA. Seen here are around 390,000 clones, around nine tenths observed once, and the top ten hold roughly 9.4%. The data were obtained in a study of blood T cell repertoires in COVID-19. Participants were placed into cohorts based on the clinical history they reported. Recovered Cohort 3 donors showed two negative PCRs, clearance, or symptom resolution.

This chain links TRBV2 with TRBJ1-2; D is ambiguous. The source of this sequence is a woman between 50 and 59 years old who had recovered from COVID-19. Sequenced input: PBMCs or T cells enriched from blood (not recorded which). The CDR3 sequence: CASSEQVGQLRGYTF. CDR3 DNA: TGTGCCAGCAGTGAACAAGTGGGTCAGTTGCGGGGCTACACCTTC.